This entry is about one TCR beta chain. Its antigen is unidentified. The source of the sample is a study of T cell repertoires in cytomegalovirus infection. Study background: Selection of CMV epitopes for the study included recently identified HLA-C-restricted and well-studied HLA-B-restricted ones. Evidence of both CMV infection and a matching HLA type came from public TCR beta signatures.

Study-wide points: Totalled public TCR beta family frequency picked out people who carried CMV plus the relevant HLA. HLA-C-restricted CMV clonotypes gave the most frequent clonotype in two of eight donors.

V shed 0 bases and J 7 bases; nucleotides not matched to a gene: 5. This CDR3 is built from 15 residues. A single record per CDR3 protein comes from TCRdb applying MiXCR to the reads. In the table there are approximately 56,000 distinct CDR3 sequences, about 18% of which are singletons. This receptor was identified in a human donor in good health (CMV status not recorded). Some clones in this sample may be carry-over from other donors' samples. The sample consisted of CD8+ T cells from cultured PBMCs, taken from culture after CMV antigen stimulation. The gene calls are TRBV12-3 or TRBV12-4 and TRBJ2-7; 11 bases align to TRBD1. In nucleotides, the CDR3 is TGTGCCAGCAGTTTAGCGCGGGGGGACAGGGGGGAGCAGTACTTC. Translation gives CASSLARGDRGEQYF.